The 32 T cell receptor beta chains given below trace back to one sample, sequenced in a study of human T cells and chemical hapten exposure. Time point here: patch test 2, 6 weeks after DPC sensitization. As for treatment: therapeutic diphenylcyclopropenone sensitization with weekly scalp DPC. TCRdb independently ran MiXCR on the RACE reads; one entry per CDR3 protein. The profile covers hundreds of thousands of distinct CDR3 sequences, with about 6% appearing a single time and around 6.1% taken by the ten largest. Source: whole blood, taken in connection with sensitization to the hapten diphenylcyclopropenone (DPC). These receptors all stem from a woman aged 18-30 years with alopecia areata. Some clones in this sample may be carry-over from other donors' samples.

There are a few counts of this clonotype. The J gene is TRBJ1-1, the V gene TRBV14, with TRBD1 matching 7 bases. This CDR3 has 17 amino acids. Germline V lookup: CDR1 SGHDN, CDR2 FVKESK. The junction had 15 bases not matched to a gene; V was cut back by 3 bases and J by 5 bases. The CDR3 loop is CASSHRQGVEVMTEAFF. The CDR3 region has the DNA TGTGCCAGCAGCCATCGGCAGGGGGTGGAGGTAATGACTGAAGCTTTCTTT. Variable domain in full (rest from reference TRBV14 and TRBJ1-1): EAGVTQFPSHSVIEKGQTVTLRCDPISGHDNLYWYRRVMGKEIKFLLHFVKESKQDESGMPNNRFLAERTGGTYSTLKVQPAELEDSGVYFCASSHRQGVEVMTEAFFGQGTRLTVV.

This clonotype occurred many times. The chain joins TRBV7-9 to TRBJ1-1, with D perhaps matching TRBD1 (5 bases). This CDR3 comprises 18 residues. The germline V gene encodes CDR1 SEHNR and CDR2 FQNEAQ (reference sequence). The V gene lost 4 bases and the J gene lost 2 bases, with 23 bases spanning the gap. CDR3 sequence (DNA): TGTGCCAGCAGCTACCGGGAGGTCCTAAGGGACGACAACACTGAAGCTTTCTTT. This codes for CASSYREVLRDDNTEAFF.

This clonotype was picked up many times. The rearrangement links TRBV6-1 to TRBJ1-5; tentatively, D is TRBD1 (5 bases). This CDR3 contains 12 residues. Germline values: CDR1 MNHNS, CDR2 SASEGT. Trimming pared 3 bases from V and 5 bases from J, leaving 5 bases between. The CDR3 DNA reads as TGTGCCAGCAGTGAGGGGGATCAGCCCCAGCATTTT. Protein product: CASSEGDQPQHF.

This clonotype occurred once. The rearrangement links TRBV15 to TRBJ2-7; TRBD2 is a possible D gene (6 bases). Trimming took off 5 bases at V and 4 bases at J, with 12 bases between the two ends. The germline gives CDR1 LNHNV, CDR2 YYDKDF (reference sequence). The CDR3 totals 13 residues. The CDR3 is CATSPGDKYEQYF. The CDR3 DNA reads as TGTGCCACCAGCCCGGGGGATAAGTACGAGCAGTACTTC.

V is TRBV12-3 or TRBV12-4 and J is TRBJ1-3; no definite D call. This CDR3 region has 13 residues. The ends were cut back, 6 bases at V and 2 bases at J, with 8 bases in the middle. This CDR3 is CASSWSPGNTIYF. The CDR3 nucleotides are TGTGCCAGCAGCTGGAGCCCTGGAAACACCATATATTTT.

V is TRBV4-3 and J is TRBJ1-1; D not resolved. This CDR3 is built from 15 residues. Between the trimmed V and J ends, which lost 4 bases and 1 base, there was a span of 13 bases. In germline, CDR1 is LGHNA, CDR2 YSLEER. The CDR3 bases are TGCGCCAGCAGCCTGGACGGCAGCCCGAACACTGAAGCTTTCTTT. It translates to CASSLDGSPNTEAFF.

This clonotype showed up just a few times. This chain uses TRBV24-1 with TRBJ2-1, with TRBD2 matching over 12 bases. Unmatched junction bases numbered 12, after V lost 5 bases and J lost 8 bases. Germline V CDR1 and CDR2: KGHDR, SFDVKD. This CDR3 region has 17 residues. The CDR3: CATSGPTSGGVRDEQFF. The DNA for the CDR3 is TGTGCCACCAGTGGCCCGACTAGCGGGGGAGTAAGAGATGAGCAGTTCTTC.

This clonotype was picked up many times. For the CDR3, the DNA is TGCGCCAGCAGCCAAGATATGCTCCGTGGGACAGTTAGTTCACCCCTCCACTTT. It specifies CASSQDMLRGTVSSPLHF. This chain joins TRBV4-1 and TRBJ1-6; 7 bases agree with TRBD1. J lost 9 bases, V lost 0 bases, and 14 bases had no gene match. Germline CDR1 MGHRA, CDR2 YSYEKL. CDR3 length equals 18 residues.

This clonotype has a handful of counts. The V and J genes are TRBV20-1 and TRBJ2-3; 13 bases align to TRBD2. J gave up 2 bases and V 5 bases, and 7 bases lay outside the gene matches. The CDR3 contains 16 residues. Germline V gene data show CDR1 as DFQATT and CDR2 as SNEGSKA (reference sequence). CDR3 amino acids: CSAAGTSGVNTDTQYF. The CDR3 nucleotides are TGCAGTGCTGCCGGGACTAGCGGGGTGAACACAGATACGCAGTATTTT.

In this sample, this clonotype turned up a few times. The CDR3 reads CASSQDLASGVQETQYF. The CDR3 nucleotides are TGTGCCAGCAGCCAAGATCTGGCTAGCGGGGTTCAAGAGACCCAGTACTTC. The chain is built from TRBV3-1 and TRBJ2-5, with 9 bases fitting TRBD2. Trimming took 0 bases from V and 2 from J; bases not matched to a gene: 7. Germline V lookup: CDR1 LGHDT, CDR2 YNNKEL (reference sequence). The CDR3 has 17 residues.

This clonotype was observed many times. The rearrangement joins TRBV4-2 to TRBJ1-5; D perhaps matches TRBD1 (5 bases). V was clipped by 4 bases and J by 6 bases, with 16 bases between them. CDR1 LGHNA and CDR2 YNFKEQ come from the germline V gene. The CDR3 length is 15 residues. CDR3: CASSRRGRDGQPQHF. For the CDR3, the DNA is TGTGCCAGCAGCCGGAGGGGCAGGGACGGTCAGCCCCAGCATTTT.

A few counts support this clonotype. V is TRBV12-3 or TRBV12-4 and J is TRBJ1-3; a weak D match, TRBD1 (5 bases). The CDR3 is 16 amino acids. Trimming shortened V by 6 bases and J by 3 bases, and 18 bases separated the two germline ends. The CDR3 DNA is TGTGCCAGCAGCTCGGCCCGGGGACTTCGTGGAAACACCATATATTTT. Its translation: CASSSARGLRGNTIYF.

This clonotype was seen repeatedly, ten times or more. The CDR3, as DNA: TGTGCCAGCTCACCACCTGCCTGGAAGTGGGGATATAATTCACCCCTCCACTTT. It specifies CASSPPAWKWGYNSPLHF. This chain uses TRBV18 with TRBJ1-6, with D hard to call. V was cut by 0 bases and J by 4 bases, with 16 bases left in between. CDR1 KGHSH and CDR2 LQKENI come from the germline V gene. This CDR3 contains 18 residues.

In this sample, this clonotype turned up many times. The chain links TRBV5-1 to TRBJ2-3, with D maybe TRBD2 (6 bases). CDR1 and CDR2 from the germline V gene are SGHRS and YFSETQ. The V end was cut by 0 bases, the J end by 2 bases, with 13 bases between. The CDR3 totals 16 residues. The DNA for the CDR3 is TGCGCCAGCAGCTTGGTTCTGCGGGGCGACACAGATACGCAGTATTTT. This sequence encodes CASSLVLRGDTDTQYF.

The sample holds many counts of this clonotype. The CDR3 DNA reads TGCAGTGCTTTTCAGGGGAACTATAATTCACCCCTCCACTTT. The encoded protein is CSAFQGNYNSPLHF. The chain links TRBV20-1 to TRBJ1-6, with D perhaps TRBD1 (6 bases). Between the trimmed V and J ends, which lost 5 bases and 3 bases, there was a span of 11 bases. CDR1 is DFQATT and CDR2 is SNEGSKA in the germline V gene (reference sequence). The CDR3 runs to 14 residues.

This clonotype came up a few times. V and J are TRBV3-1 and TRBJ2-5, with D uncertain. Trimming removed 1 base from V and 9 bases from J, with 6 bases in between. Germline assignment: CDR1 LGHDT and CDR2 YNNKEL (reference sequence). The CDR3 totals 11 residues. CDR3 nucleotide sequence: TGTGCCAGCAGCCAAGCGGGTCCCCAGTACTTC. Encoded protein: CASSQAGPQYF.

V and J are TRBV18 and TRBJ1-6; D gene ambiguous. Between the trimmed V and J ends, which lost 2 bases and 5 bases, there was a span of 13 bases. The CDR3 contains 16 residues. Germline CDR1 is KGHSH and CDR2 is LQKENI. This CDR3 reads CASSPRSITNNSPLHF. CDR3 in DNA: TGTGCCAGCTCACCAAGGTCTATCACAAATAATTCACCCCTCCACTTT.

V usage is TRBV6-2 or TRBV6-3 and J usage is TRBJ2-1, with D perhaps matching TRBD1 or TRBD2 (5 bases each). CDR1 and CDR2 (germline): MNHEY, SVGEGT. The V gene lost 6 bases and the J gene lost 3 bases, with 9 bases spanning the gap. There are 13 residues in the CDR3. The CDR3 DNA is TGTGCCAGCAGAGGGACGAACTACAATGAGCAGTTCTTC. It yields the protein CASRGTNYNEQFF.

This clonotype was seen many times. The chain has TRBV5-1 and TRBJ1-3; D is unresolved. The CDR3 contains 17 residues. The germline gives CDR1 SGHRS, CDR2 YFSETQ. V dropped 0 bases and J dropped 4 bases, with 17 bases sitting between them. The chain's CDR3 is CASSLGGRALSGNTIYF. DNA for the CDR3: TGCGCCAGCAGCTTGGGCGGACGGGCACTCTCCGGAAACACCATATATTTT.

The V gene is TRBV10-3, the J gene TRBJ2-5; D gene ambiguous. CDR1 and CDR2 (germline): ENHRY, SYGVKD. V gave up 8 bases and J gave up 1 base, with 11 bases separating them. The CDR3 runs 13 residues. The CDR3 sequence is CAISGSRQETQYF. The CDR3 coding sequence is TGTGCCATCTCCGGGTCTCGCCAAGAGACCCAGTACTTC.

This clonotype has a handful of counts. The chain recombines TRBV24-1 with TRBJ2-3; 8 bases align to TRBD1. V lost 3 bases, J lost 4 bases, and 5 bases stayed unmatched. CDR1 and CDR2 from the germline V gene are KGHDR and SFDVKD. The CDR3 loop spans 15 amino acids. The CDR3 loop reads CATSDPWTGSDTQYF. The CDR3 bases are TGTGCCACCAGTGATCCTTGGACAGGGTCAGATACGCAGTATTTT.

The rearrangement joins TRBV28 to TRBJ2-7, with 7 bases that match TRBD2. Germline trimming cut 10 bases from V and 2 bases from J; bases unmatched to any gene: 11. Germline V CDR1 and CDR2: MDHEN, SYDVKM. This CDR3 region has 14 residues. The CDR3 DNA is TGTGCCACCCGGGAGGTCACAGGCCCCTACGAGCAGTACTTC. This sequence encodes CATREVTGPYEQYF. Combining the CDR3 with reference TRBV28 and TRBJ2-7 gives the whole variable domain DVKVTQSSRYLVKRTGEKVFLECVQDMDHENMFWYRQDPGLGLRLIYFSYDVKMKEKGDIPEGYSVSREKKERFSLILESASTNQTSMYLCATREVTGPYEQYFGPGTRLTVT.

This clonotype came up many times. This chain connects TRBV27 to TRBJ2-1; the match to TRBD2 covers 8 bases. The CDR3 runs 22 residues. J gave up 1 base and V 2 bases, and 22 bases lay outside the gene matches. Germline CDR1 MNHEY, CDR2 SMNVEV (reference sequence). Here the CDR3 DNA reads TGTGCCAGCAGTTTAATTCCACCTAATGGCGGGGGGTCGCTTTGGTCCTACAATGAGCAGTTCTTC. Translating it yields CASSLIPPNGGGSLWSYNEQFF.

In this sample, this clonotype turned up a few times. V gene TRBV28 combines with J gene TRBJ2-7; a possible D gene is TRBD2 (6 bases). V lost 2 bases and J 0 bases, leaving 8 bases between the germline ends. CDR3 length: 14 amino acids. Germline V gives CDR1 MDHEN, CDR2 SYDVKM. CDR3 in DNA: TGTGCCAGCAGTTTAACCGGGAGCTCCTACGAGCAGTACTTC. Encoded protein: CASSLTGSSYEQYF.

This chain joins TRBV5-1 and TRBJ2-3, with 8 nucleotides matching TRBD2. This CDR3 spans 17 amino acids. The V gene's germline CDR1 is SGHRS and CDR2 YFSETQ. V shed 4 bases, J shed 0 bases, and the junction held 10 bases outside the gene matches. CDR3: CASSHPPAGGSTDTQYF. The CDR3 region has the DNA TGCGCCAGCAGCCACCCCCCGGCGGGGGGTAGCACAGATACGCAGTATTTT.

In its sample, this clonotype was seen many times. The V and J genes are TRBV29-1 and TRBJ1-1; D is unclear. This CDR3 is 13 amino acids long. The V gene lost 1 base and the J gene lost 2 bases, with 8 bases spanning the gap. Looked up from germline, CDR1 is SQVTM and CDR2 is ANQGSEA. CDR3 coding DNA: TGCAGCGTTGAAGGCGGGAGTAACACTGAAGCTTTCTTT. It codes for CSVEGGSNTEAFF. Supplemented by reference TRBV29-1 and TRBJ1-1, the full variable domain reads SAVISQKPSRDICQRGTSLTIQCQVDSQVTMMFWYRQQPGQSLTLIATANQGSEATYESGFVIDKFPISRPNLTFSTLTVSNMSPEDSSIYLCSVEGGSNTEAFFGQGTRLTVV.

This clonotype was counted a few times. The chain combines TRBV12-3 or TRBV12-4 with TRBJ2-7; tentatively, D is TRBD1 (5 bases). V gave up 6 bases and J gave up 2 bases, with 20 bases separating them. This CDR3 region has 16 residues. Here the CDR3 DNA reads TGTGCCAGCAGCCCCGCCCCCCAGGGCAAACCCTACGAGCAGTACTTC. Amino acid sequence: CASSPAPQGKPYEQYF.

In this sample, this clonotype turned up many times. The chain couples TRBV18 to TRBJ1-1, with D possibly being TRBD1 (5 bases). The CDR3 spans 13 residues. Germline V gives CDR1 KGHSH, CDR2 LQKENI. V was trimmed by 3 bases and J by 4 bases, leaving 9 bases between them. CDR3 DNA sequence: TGTGCCAGCTCACCGCAGGGCCCCACTGAAGCTTTCTTT. It codes for CASSPQGPTEAFF.

This clonotype was seen repeatedly, ten times or more. CDR3 in amino acids: CASSRRTGISNQPQHF. The CDR3 DNA sequence: TGTGCCAGCAGCCGACGGACAGGGATTAGCAATCAGCCCCAGCATTTT. The chain combines TRBV12-3 or TRBV12-4 with TRBJ1-5, with TRBD1 matching over 8 bases. The CDR3 totals 16 residues. Germline trimming cut 6 bases from V and 0 bases from J; bases unmatched to any gene: 7.

The J gene is TRBJ1-5, the V gene TRBV5-1; no clear D. Per germline, CDR1 SGHRS and CDR2 YFSETQ. Trimming removed 4 bases at V and 0 bases at J, with 11 bases between. The CDR3 has 15 residues. CDR3 sequence: CASSPGQVSNQPQHF. The CDR3 nucleotides read TGCGCCAGCAGCCCCGGGCAGGTTAGCAATCAGCCCCAGCATTTT.

This chain connects TRBV12-3 or TRBV12-4 to TRBJ1-3; D remains ambiguous. CDR3 length equals 14 residues. The germline V and J ends were trimmed by 1 base and 2 bases, with 6 bases remaining between them. The CDR3 loop reads CASSLEAAGNTIYF. Written as DNA, the CDR3 is TGTGCCAGCAGTTTAGAGGCGGCTGGAAACACCATATATTTT.

This clonotype was counted ten times or more. The chain recombines TRBV10-3 with TRBJ1-1, with D uncertain. There are 16 residues in the CDR3. The germline gives CDR1 ENHRY, CDR2 SYGVKD. The V and J ends lost 4 bases and 1 base respectively, with 16 bases between them. The CDR3 sequence: CAISASAGLGNTEAFF. The CDR3 DNA follows: TGTGCCATCAGTGCCTCCGCCGGTTTGGGGAACACTGAAGCTTTCTTT.